This T cell receptor beta chain was sequenced during a study of T cells after yellow fever vaccination. Study-level findings and limits: Any FACS-sorted repertoire could hold abundant clonotypes that contaminate it from the bulk population. The secondary response showed a weaker magnitude and a faster peak, day 5 versus 15.

Germline V gene data show CDR1 as SGHRS and CDR2 as YFSETQ. The CDR3 spans 16 residues. V shed 4 bases and J shed 2 bases, with 13 bases lying between them. Researchers made TCR cDNA using 5'RACE template switching, and this step added a universal primer site and UMIs. MiXCR, run by TCRdb on the 5' RACE reads, gives a single entry per CDR3 protein. Among approximately 550,000 distinct CDR3 sequences listed, approximately 13% were seen once. This clonotype occurred a few times. The antigen remains unidentified. This chain uses TRBV5-1 with TRBJ2-6, with D possibly being TRBD1 (5 bases). The source material was PBMCs, sampled on the day of the yellow fever booster vaccination. This TCR came from a man in his thirties or forties who received the YFV17D yellow fever vaccine. CDR3 in amino acids: CASSAGALAGANVLTF. Here the CDR3 DNA reads TGCGCCAGCAGCGCTGGGGCGCTAGCTGGGGCCAACGTCCTGACTTTC.